Detailed here is one T cell receptor beta chain. The V gene end was trimmed by 2 bases and the J gene end by 3 bases; junction bases not matched to a gene: 4. This CDR3 has 14 amino acids. Germline assignment: CDR1 SGHRS and CDR2 YFSETQ. Sample time point: pre-sensitization, week 0. Treatment here: therapeutic diphenylcyclopropenone sensitization with weekly scalp DPC. One entry per CDR3 protein results from TCRdb running MiXCR on the RACE reads. This repertoire shows about 68,000 distinct CDR3 sequences, 11% found once; its top ten account for over 4%. The sample originates from a study of human T cells and chemical hapten exposure.

The source of this sequence is a woman aged 45-60 years with alopecia areata. Some clones in this sample may be carry-over from other donors' samples. V and J are TRBV5-1 and TRBJ2-5; TRBD1 aligns across 7 bases. This sample comprised whole blood, obtained in connection with sensitization to the hapten diphenylcyclopropenone (DPC). The CDR3 spells CASSFDRVEETQYF. CDR3 bases: TGCGCCAGCAGCTTCGACAGGGTGGAAGAGACCCAGTACTTC.